The entry below gives a single T cell receptor beta chain sequence along with its context. This specimen belongs to a study of blood T cell repertoires in COVID-19. Across the whole study: Sample material is recorded as cDNA or gDNA derived from T cells, B-cell-depleted T cells, or PBMCs.

Authors' data handling: Estimation of nucleated cell counts was performed using reference gene primer amplification. Repertoires were generated with immunoSEQ multiplex PCR, while TCRdb's copy carries only in-frame clones and drops some. That table is the source of V, J and clone size, and D and trimming were worked out from the DNA. The sample holds some 220,000 clones; roughly 75% are singletons and the top ten take about 7.2%. The germline V gene encodes CDR1 MGHDK and CDR2 SYGVNS. With V trimmed by 3 bases and J by 3 bases, 5 bases remained unmatched. This CDR3 contains 15 residues. This clonotype originated in a woman in her 70s with acute or convalescent COVID-19. Sequenced: peripheral blood. This rearrangement joins TRBV25-1 to TRBJ1-1, with 9 nucleotides matching TRBD1. In DNA, the CDR3 is TGTGCCAGCAGTGACTCCGGGACAGGGCACACTGAAGCTTTCTTT. Protein: CASSDSGTGHTEAFF.